This record concerns one T cell receptor beta chain sequence. Its cognate antigen is unknown. The data derive from a study of post-analysis software for immune sequencing data. Study overall: Included among the disease courses, which were recorded for the cohort, were relapsing-remitting, secondary progressive and progressive-relapsing multiple sclerosis.

cDNA libraries of TCR beta carried unique molecular identifiers. The yield from around 1 to 10 million T cells was around 500,000 cDNA molecules in total. In TCRdb, the PCR reads were re-called with MiXCR into one record per CDR3 protein. This table has roughly 400,000 distinct CDR3 sequences, 35% to 45% appearing once. Study-wide results and caveats: Controls had lower frequencies than patients of five or six TRBV segments, which included TRBV5-6, TRBV5-1 and TRBV20-1. Those samples that were prepared in the same batch co-clustered strongly by F measure. Significantly decreased normalized Chao1 diversity was recorded for multiple sclerosis patients relative to controls.

CDR1 LNHNV and CDR2 YYDKDF come from the germline V gene (reference sequence). The V end was cut by 0 bases, the J end by 4 bases, with 19 bases between. CDR3 length: 17 amino acids. Material: blood. The gene calls are TRBV15 and TRBJ2-7; D not resolved. The clonotype comes from a girl aged 2 to 10 with multiple sclerosis. The CDR3 protein is CATSRDVGVEVLYEQYF. The CDR3 region has the DNA TGTGCCACCAGCAGAGATGTTGGGGTGGAAGTTCTGTACGAGCAGTACTTC.